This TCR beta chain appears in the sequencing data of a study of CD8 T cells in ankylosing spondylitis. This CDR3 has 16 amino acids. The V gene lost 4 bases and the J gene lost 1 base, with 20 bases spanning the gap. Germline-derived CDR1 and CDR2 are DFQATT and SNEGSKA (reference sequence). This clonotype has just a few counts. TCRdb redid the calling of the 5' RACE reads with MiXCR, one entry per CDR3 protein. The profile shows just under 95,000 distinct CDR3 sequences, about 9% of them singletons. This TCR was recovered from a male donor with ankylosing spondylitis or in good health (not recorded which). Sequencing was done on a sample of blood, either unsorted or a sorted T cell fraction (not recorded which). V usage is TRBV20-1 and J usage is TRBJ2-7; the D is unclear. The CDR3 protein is CSATESWGSISYEQYF. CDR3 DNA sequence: TGCAGTGCTACCGAAAGCTGGGGAAGTATTTCCTACGAGCAGTACTTC.